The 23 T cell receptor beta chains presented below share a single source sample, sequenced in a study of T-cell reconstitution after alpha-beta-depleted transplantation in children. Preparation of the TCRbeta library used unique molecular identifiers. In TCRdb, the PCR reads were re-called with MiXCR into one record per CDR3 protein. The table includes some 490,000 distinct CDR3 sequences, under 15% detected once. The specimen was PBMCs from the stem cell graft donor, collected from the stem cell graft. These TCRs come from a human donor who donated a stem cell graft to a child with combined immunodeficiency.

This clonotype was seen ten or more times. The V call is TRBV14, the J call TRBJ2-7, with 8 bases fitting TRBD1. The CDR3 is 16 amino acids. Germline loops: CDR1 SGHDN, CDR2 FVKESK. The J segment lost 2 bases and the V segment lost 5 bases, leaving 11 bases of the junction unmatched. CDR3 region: CASSTYRGKVPYEQYF. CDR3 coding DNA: TGTGCCAGCAGCACGTACAGGGGGAAAGTCCCCTACGAGCAGTACTTC. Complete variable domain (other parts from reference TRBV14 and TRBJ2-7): EAGVTQFPSHSVIEKGQTVTLRCDPISGHDNLYWYRRVMGKEIKFLLHFVKESKQDESGMPNNRFLAERTGGTYSTLKVQPAELEDSGVYFCASSTYRGKVPYEQYFGPGTRLTVT.

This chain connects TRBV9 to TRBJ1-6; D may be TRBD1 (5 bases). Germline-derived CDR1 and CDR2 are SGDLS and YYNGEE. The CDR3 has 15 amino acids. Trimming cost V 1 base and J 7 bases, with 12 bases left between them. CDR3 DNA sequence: TGTGCCAGCAGCGTATTCGGGGACGGGAATTCACCCCTCCACTTT. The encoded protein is CASSVFGDGNSPLHF.

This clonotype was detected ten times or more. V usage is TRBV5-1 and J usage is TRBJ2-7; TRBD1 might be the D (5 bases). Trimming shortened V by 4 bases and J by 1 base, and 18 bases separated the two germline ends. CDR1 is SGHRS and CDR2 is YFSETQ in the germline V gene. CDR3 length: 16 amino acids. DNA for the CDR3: TGCGCCAGCAGCCAGGGCGACAGCCTATATTCCTACGAGCAGTACTTC. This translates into CASSQGDSLYSYEQYF.

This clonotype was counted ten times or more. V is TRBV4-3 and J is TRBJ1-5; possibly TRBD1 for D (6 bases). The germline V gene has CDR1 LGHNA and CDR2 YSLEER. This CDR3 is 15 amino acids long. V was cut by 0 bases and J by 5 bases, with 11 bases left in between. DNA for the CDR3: TGCGCCAGCAGCCAAGATTTGGGGGGCCATCAGCCCCAGCATTTT. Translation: CASSQDLGGHQPQHF.

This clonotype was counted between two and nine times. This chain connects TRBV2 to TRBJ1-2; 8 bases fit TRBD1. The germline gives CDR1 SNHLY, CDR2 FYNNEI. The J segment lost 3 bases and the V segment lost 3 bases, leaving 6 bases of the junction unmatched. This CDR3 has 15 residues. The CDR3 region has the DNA TGTGCCAGCAGTGATCAGGGGGCGCTTCACTATGGCTACACCTTC. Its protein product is CASSDQGALHYGYTF.

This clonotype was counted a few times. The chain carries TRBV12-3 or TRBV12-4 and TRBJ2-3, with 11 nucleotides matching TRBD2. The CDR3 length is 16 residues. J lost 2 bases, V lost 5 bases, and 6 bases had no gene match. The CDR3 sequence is CASSMTSGAPTDTQYF. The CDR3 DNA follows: TGTGCCAGCAGTATGACTAGCGGGGCCCCCACAGATACGCAGTATTTT.

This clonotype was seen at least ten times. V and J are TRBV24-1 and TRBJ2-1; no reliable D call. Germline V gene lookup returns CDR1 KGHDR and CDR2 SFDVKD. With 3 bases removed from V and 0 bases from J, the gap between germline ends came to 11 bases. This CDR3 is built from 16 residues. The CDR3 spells CATSDGVYSSYNEQFF. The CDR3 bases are TGTGCCACCAGTGATGGGGTGTATAGCTCCTACAATGAGCAGTTCTTC.

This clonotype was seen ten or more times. CDR3 region: CAIRDREVGETQYF. CDR3 sequence (DNA): TGTGCCATCAGAGACAGGGAGGTAGGAGAGACCCAGTACTTC. This chain joins TRBV10-3 and TRBJ2-5; D possibly corresponds to TRBD1 (7 bases). The CDR3 is made up of 14 amino acids. V was trimmed by 6 bases and J by 4 bases, leaving 15 bases between them. Germline lookup yields CDR1 ENHRY and CDR2 SYGVKD.

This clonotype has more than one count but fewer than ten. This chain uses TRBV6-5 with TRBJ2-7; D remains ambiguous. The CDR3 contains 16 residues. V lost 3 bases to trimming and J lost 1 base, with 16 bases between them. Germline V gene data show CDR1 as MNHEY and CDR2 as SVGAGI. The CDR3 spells CASSYDGISRSYEQYF. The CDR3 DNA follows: TGTGCCAGCAGTTATGACGGTATCTCTAGGTCCTACGAGCAGTACTTC.

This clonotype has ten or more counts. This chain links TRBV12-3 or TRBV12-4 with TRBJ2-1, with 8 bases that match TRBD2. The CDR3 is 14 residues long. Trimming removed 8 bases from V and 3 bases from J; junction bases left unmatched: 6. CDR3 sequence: CASWDSGDYNEQFF. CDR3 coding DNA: TGTGCCAGCTGGGATAGCGGGGACTACAATGAGCAGTTCTTC.

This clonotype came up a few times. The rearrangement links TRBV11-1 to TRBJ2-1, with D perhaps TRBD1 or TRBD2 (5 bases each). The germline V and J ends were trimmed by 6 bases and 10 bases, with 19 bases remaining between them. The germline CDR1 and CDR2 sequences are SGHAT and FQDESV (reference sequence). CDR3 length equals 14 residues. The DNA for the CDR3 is TGTGCCAGCAGATTTGAGGGGTCCCTCGGGGAGCAGTTCTTC. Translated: CASRFEGSLGEQFF.

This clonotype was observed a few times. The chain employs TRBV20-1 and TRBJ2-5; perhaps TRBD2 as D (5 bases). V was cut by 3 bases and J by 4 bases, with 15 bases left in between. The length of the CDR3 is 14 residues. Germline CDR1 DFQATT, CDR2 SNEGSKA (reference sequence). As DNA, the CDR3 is TGCAGTGCTAGGCTAGTTGTGAGCGGAGAGACCCAGTACTTC. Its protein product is CSARLVVSGETQYF.

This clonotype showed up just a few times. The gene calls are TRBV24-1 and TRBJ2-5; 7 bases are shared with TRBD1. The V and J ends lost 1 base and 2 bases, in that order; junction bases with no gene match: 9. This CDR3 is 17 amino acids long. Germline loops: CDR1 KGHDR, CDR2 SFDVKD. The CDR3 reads CATSDFIGDRGQETQYF. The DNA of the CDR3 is TGTGCCACCAGTGATTTCATCGGGGACAGAGGACAAGAGACCCAGTACTTC.

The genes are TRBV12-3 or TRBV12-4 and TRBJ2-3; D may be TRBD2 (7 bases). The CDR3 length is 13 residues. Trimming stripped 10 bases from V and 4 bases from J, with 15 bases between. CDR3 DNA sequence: TGTGCCACCTCCGGGGGGCGCCCAGATACGCAGTATTTT. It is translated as CATSGGRPDTQYF.

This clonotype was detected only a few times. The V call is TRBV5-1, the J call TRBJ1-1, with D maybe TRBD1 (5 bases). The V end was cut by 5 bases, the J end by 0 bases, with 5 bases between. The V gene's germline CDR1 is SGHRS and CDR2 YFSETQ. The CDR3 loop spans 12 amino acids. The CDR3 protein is CASRQVNTEAFF. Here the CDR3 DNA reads TGCGCCAGCAGACAGGTGAACACTGAAGCTTTCTTT.

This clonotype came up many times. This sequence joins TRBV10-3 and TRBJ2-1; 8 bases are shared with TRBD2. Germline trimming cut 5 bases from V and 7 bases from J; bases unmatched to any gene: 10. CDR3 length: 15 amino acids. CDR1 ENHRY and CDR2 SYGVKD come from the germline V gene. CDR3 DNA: TGTGCCATCAGTCTCTCCGGGAGGGAGGGTAATGAGCAGTTCTTC. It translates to CAISLSGREGNEQFF.

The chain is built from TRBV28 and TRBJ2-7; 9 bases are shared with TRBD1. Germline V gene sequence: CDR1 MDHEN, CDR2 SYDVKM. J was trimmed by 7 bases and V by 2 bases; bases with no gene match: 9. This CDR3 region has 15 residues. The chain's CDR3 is CASSLLGQGTGEQYF. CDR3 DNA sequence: TGTGCCAGCAGTTTACTCGGACAGGGGACGGGTGAGCAGTACTTC.

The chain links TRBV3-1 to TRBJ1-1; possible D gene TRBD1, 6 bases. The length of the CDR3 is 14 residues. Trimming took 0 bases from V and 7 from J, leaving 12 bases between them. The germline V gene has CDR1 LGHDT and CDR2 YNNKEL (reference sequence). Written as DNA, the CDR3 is TGTGCCAGCAGCCAAGAGGTGGGGGCAAATGAAGCTTTCTTT. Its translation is CASSQEVGANEAFF.

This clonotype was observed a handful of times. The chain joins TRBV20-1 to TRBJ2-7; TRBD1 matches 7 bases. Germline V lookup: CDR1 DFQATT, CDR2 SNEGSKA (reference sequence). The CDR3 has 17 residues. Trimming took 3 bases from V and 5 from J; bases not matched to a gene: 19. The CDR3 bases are TGCAGTGCTAGCCCGGGACAGAGGCCCTCCTACAACCACGAGCAGTACTTC. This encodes CSASPGQRPSYNHEQYF.

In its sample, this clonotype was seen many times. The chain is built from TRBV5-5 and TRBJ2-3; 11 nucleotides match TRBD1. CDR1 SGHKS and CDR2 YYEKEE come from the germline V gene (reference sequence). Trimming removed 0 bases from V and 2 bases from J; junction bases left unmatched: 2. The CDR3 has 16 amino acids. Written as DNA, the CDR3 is TGTGCCAGCAGCTTGGCGGACAGGGGGCACACAGATACGCAGTATTTT. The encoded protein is CASSLADRGHTDTQYF. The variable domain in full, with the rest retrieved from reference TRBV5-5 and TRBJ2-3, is DAGVTQSPTHLIKTRGQQVTLRCSPISGHKSVSWYQQVLGQGPQFIFQYYEKEERGRGNFPDRFSARQFPNYSSELNVNALLLGDSALYLCASSLADRGHTDTQYFGPGTRLTVL.

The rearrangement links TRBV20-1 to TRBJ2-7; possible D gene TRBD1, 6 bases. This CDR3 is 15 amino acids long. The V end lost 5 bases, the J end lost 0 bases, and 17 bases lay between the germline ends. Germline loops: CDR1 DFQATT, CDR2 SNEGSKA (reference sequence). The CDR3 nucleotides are TGCAGTGCTCTGACAGGACGACCTAGCTCCTACGAGCAGTACTTC. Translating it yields CSALTGRPSSYEQYF.

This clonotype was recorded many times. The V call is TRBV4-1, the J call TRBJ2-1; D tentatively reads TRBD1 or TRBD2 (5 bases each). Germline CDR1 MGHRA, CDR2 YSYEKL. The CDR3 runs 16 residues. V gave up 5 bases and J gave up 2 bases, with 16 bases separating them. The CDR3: CASSWGRIGAYNEQFF. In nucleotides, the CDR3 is TGCGCCAGCAGCTGGGGACGGATCGGAGCCTACAATGAGCAGTTCTTC.

The chain's CDR3 is CASSLATGSYNEQFF. CDR3 sequence (DNA): TGTGCCAGCAGCTTAGCGACAGGCTCCTACAATGAGCAGTTCTTC. The rearrangement joins TRBV11-2 to TRBJ2-1, with TRBD1 as a possible D gene (6 bases). The V gene lost 1 base and the J gene lost 0 bases, with 7 bases spanning the gap. Germline CDR1 and CDR2: SGHAT and FQNNGV. The CDR3 is 15 amino acids.